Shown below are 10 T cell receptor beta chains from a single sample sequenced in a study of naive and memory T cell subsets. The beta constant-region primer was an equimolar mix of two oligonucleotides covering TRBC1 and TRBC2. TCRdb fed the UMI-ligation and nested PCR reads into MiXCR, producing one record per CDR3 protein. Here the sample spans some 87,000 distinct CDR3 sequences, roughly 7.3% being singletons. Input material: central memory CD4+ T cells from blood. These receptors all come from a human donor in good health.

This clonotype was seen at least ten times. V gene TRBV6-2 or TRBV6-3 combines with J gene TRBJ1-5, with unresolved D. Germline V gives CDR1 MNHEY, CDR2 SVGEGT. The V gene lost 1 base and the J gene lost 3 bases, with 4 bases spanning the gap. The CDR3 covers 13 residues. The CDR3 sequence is CASSYLANQPQHF. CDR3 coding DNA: TGTGCCAGCAGTTACTTAGCCAATCAGCCCCAGCATTTT.

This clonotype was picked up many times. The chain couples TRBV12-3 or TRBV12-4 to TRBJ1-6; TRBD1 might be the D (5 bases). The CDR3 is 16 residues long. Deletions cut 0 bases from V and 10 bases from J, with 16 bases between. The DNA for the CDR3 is TGTGCCAGCAGTTTAGCCAGTGGGTTTGAGGGGTCACCCCTCCACTTT. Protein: CASSLASGFEGSPLHF.

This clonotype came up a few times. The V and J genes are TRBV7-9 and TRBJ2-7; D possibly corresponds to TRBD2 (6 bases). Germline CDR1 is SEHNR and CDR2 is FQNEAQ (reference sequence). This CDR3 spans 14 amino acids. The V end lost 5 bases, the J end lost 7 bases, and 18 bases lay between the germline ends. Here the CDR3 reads CASSPDTRGGEQYF. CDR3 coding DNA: TGTGCCAGCAGCCCGGACACCCGAGGAGGGGAGCAGTACTTC.

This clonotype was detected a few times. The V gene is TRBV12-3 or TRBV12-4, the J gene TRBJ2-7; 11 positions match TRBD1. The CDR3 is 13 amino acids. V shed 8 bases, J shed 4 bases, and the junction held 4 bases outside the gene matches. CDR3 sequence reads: CASGRDRGYEQYF. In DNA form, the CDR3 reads TGTGCCAGCGGCAGGGACAGGGGGTACGAGCAGTACTTC.

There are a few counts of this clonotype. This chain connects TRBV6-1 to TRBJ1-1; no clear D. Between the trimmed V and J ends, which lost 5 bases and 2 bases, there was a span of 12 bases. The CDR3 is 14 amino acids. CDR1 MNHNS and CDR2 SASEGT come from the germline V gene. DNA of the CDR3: TGTGCCAGCAGTCACCTCGCCGTAAACACTGAAGCTTTCTTT. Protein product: CASSHLAVNTEAFF.

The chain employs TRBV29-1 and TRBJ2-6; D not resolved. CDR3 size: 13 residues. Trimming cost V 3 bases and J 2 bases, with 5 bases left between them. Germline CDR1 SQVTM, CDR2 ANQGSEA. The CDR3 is CSVEVAGANVLTF. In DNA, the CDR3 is TGCAGCGTTGAGGTCGCTGGGGCCAACGTCCTGACTTTC.

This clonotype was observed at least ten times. Written as DNA, the CDR3 is TGTGCCAGCAGCTTCATAACGTCGGGACCCTACGAGCAGTACTTC. This encodes CASSFITSGPYEQYF. The V call is TRBV7-9, the J call TRBJ2-7; D possibly matches TRBD1 or TRBD2 (5 bases each). The CDR3 extends over 15 amino acids. Germline assignment: CDR1 SEHNR and CDR2 FQNEAQ (reference sequence). Trimming cost V 3 bases and J 2 bases, with 14 bases left between them.

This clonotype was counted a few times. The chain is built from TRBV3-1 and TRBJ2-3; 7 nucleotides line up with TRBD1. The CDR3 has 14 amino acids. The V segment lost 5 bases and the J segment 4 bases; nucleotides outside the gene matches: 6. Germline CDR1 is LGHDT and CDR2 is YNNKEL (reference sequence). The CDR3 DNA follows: TGTGCCAGCAGCAACAGGGGTCGGGCAGATACGCAGTATTTT. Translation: CASSNRGRADTQYF.

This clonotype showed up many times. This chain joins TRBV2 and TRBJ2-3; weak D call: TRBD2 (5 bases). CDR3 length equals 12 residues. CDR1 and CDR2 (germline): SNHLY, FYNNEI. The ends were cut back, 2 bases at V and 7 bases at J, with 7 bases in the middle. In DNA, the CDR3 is TGTGCCAGCAGTGAAACTAGGAATACGCAGTATTTT. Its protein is CASSETRNTQYF.

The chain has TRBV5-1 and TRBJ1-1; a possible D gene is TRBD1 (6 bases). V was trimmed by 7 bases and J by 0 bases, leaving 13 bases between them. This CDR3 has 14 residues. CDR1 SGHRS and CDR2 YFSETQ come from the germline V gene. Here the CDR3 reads CASRLTGMNTEAFF. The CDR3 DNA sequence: TGCGCCAGCCGGCTGACAGGAATGAACACTGAAGCTTTCTTT.